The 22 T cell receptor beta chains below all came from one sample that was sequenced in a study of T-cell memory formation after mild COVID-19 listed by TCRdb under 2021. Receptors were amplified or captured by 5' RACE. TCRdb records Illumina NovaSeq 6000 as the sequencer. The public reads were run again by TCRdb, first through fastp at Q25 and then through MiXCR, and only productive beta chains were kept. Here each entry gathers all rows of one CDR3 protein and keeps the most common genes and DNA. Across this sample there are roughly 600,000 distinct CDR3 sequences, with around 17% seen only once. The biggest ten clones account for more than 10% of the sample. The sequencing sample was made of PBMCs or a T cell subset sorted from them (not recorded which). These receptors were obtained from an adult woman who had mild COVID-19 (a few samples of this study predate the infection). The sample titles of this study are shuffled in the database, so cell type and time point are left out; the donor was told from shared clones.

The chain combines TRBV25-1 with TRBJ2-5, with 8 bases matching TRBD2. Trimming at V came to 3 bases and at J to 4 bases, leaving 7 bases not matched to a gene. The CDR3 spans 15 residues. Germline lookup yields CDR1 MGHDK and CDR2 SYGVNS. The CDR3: CASSDRGGLVETQYF. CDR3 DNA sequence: TGTGCCAGCAGTGATCGGGGGGGGCTGGTAGAGACCCAGTACTTC. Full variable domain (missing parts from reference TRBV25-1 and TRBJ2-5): EADIYQTPRYLVIGTGKKITLECSQTMGHDKMYWYQQDPGMELHLIHYSYGVNSTEKGDLSSESTVSRIRTEHFPLTLESARPSHTSQYLCASSDRGGLVETQYFGPGTRLLVL.

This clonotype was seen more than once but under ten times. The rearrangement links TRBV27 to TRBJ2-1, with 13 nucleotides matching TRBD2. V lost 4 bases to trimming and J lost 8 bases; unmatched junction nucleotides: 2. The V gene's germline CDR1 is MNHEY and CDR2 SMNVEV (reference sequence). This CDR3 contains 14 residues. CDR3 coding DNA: TGTGCCAGCAGTTCGGGACTAGCGGGATATGAGCAGTTCTTC. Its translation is CASSSGLAGYEQFF.

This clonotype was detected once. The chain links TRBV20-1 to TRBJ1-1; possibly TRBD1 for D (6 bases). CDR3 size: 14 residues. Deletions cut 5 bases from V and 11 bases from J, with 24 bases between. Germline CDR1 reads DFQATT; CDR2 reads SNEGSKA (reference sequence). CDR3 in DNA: TGCAGTGCTTATACCGAACACAGGGCGCAAGGGGCTTTCTTT. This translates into CSAYTEHRAQGAFF.

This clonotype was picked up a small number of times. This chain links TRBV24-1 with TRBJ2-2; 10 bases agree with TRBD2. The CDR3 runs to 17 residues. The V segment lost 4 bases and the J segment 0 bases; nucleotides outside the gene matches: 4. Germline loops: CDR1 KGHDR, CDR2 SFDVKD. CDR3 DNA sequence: TGTGCCACCAGTGACCCCGGGACTAGCGCGAACACCGGGGAGCTGTTTTTT. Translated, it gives CATSDPGTSANTGELFF.

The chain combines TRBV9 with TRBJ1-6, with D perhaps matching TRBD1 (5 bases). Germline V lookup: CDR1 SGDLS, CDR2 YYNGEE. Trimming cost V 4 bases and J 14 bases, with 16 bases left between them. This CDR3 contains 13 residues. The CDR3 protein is CASSSGPGVALHF. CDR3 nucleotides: TGTGCCAGCAGCTCGGGGCCGGGGGTAGCCCTCCACTTT.

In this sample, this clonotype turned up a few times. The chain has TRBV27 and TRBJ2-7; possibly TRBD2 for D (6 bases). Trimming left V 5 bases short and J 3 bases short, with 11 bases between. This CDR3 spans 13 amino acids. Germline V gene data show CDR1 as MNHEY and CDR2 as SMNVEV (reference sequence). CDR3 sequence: CASSPGEDYEQYF. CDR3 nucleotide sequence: TGTGCCAGCAGTCCGGGGGAAGACTACGAGCAGTACTTC.

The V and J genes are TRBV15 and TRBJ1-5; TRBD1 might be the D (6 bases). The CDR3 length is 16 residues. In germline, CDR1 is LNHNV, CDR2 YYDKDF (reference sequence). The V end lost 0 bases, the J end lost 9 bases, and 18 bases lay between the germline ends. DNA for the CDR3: TGTGCCACCAGCAGAGAACCGGGACACCCGTATGGGCCCCAGCATTTT. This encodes CATSREPGHPYGPQHF.

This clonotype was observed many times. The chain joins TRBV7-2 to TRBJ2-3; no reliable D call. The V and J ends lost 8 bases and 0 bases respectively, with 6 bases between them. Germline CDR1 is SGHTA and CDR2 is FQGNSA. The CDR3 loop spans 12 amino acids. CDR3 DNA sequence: TGTGCCAGCGCGGACAGCACAGATACGCAGTATTTT. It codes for CASADSTDTQYF.

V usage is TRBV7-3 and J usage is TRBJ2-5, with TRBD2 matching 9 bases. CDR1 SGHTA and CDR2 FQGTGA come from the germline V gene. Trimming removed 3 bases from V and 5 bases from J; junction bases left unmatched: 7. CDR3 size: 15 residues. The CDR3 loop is CASSLSGLAGETQYF. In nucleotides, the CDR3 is TGTGCCAGCAGCTTGAGTGGGCTAGCGGGGGAGACCCAGTACTTC.

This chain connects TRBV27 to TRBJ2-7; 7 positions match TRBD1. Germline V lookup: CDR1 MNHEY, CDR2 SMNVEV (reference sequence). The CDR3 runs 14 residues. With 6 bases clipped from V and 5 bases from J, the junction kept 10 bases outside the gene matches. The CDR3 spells CASSHDRVAHEQYF. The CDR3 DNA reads TGTGCCAGCAGCCATGACAGGGTGGCCCACGAGCAGTACTTC.

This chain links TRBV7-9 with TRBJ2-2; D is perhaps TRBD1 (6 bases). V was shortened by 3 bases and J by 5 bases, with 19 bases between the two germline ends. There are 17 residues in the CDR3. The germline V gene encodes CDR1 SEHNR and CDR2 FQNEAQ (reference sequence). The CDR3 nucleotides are TGTGCCAGCAGCTTCGAACCCGGGACAATGGGGACCGGGGAGCTGTTTTTT. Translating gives CASSFEPGTMGTGELFF.

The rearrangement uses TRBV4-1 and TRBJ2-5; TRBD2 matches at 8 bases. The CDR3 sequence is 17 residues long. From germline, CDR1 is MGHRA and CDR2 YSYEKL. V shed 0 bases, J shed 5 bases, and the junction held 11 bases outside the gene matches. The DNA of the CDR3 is TGCGCCAGCAGCCAAGATATGAGCGCGGGGGGCAGGGAGACCCAGTACTTC. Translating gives CASSQDMSAGGRETQYF.

CDR3 sequence: CASSLGVSRTNTEAFF. CDR3 sequence (DNA): TGTGCCAGCAGCTTAGGGGTGTCGCGAACCAACACTGAAGCTTTCTTT. V gene TRBV7-9 combines with J gene TRBJ1-1; D gene uncertain. V lost 1 base to trimming and J lost 2 bases, with 14 bases between them. The CDR3 covers 16 residues. The germline V gene has CDR1 SEHNR and CDR2 FQNEAQ (reference sequence).

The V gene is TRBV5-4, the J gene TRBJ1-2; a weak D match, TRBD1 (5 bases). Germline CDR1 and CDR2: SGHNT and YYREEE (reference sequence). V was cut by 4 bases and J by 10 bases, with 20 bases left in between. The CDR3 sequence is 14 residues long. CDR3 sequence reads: CASSPPGAKLVYTF. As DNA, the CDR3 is TGTGCCAGCAGCCCCCCTGGGGCCAAGTTGGTCTACACCTTC.

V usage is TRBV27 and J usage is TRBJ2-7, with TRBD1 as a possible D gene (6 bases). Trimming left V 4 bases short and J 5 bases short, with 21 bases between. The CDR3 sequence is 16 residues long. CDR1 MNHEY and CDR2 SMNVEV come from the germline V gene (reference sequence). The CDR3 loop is CASSYKTQGKVNEQYF. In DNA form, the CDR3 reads TGTGCCAGCAGTTACAAGACACAGGGAAAGGTTAACGAGCAGTACTTC.

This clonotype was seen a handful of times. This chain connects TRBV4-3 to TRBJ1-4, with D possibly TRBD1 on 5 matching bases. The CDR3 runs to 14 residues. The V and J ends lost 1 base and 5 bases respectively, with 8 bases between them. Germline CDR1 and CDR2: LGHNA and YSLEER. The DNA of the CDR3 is TGCGCCAGCAGCCAAGGGGACTTAAATGAAAAACTGTTTTTT. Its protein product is CASSQGDLNEKLFF.

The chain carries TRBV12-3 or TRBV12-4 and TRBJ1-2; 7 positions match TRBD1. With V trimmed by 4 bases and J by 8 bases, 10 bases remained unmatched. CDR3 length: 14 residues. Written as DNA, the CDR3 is TGTGCCAGCAGTTACAGGGGACCCGCGCGGGGCTACACCTTC. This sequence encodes CASSYRGPARGYTF.

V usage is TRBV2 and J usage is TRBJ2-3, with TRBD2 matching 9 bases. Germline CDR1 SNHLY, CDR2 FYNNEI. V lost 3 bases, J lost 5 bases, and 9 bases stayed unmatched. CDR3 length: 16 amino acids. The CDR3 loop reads CASSDPRLAGLDTQYF. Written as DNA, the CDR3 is TGTGCCAGCAGTGATCCTCGGCTAGCGGGGTTAGATACGCAGTATTTT.

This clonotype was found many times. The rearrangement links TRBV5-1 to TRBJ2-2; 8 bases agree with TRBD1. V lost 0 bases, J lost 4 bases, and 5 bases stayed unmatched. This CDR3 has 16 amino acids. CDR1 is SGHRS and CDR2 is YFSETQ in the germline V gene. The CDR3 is CASSLGQGASTGELFF. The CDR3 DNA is TGCGCCAGCAGCTTGGGCCAGGGGGCCAGCACCGGGGAGCTGTTTTTT.

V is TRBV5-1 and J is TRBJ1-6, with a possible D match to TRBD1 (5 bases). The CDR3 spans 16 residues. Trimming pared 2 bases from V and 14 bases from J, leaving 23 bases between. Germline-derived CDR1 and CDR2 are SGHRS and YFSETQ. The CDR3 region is CASSFLAAGFGEALHF. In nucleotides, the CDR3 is TGCGCCAGCAGCTTTTTAGCGGCAGGGTTTGGGGAGGCCCTCCACTTT.

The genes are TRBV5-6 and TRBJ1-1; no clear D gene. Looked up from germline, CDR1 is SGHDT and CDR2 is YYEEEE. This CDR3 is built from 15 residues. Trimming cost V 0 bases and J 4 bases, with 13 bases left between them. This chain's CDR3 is CASSLGAGWSTEAFF. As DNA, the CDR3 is TGTGCCAGCAGCTTGGGGGCGGGGTGGAGCACTGAAGCTTTCTTT.

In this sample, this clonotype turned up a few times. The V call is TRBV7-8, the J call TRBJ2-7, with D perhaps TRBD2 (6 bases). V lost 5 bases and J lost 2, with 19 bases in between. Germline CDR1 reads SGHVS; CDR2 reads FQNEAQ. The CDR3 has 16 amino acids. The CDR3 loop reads CASSPGSVREAYEQYF. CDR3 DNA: TGTGCCAGCAGCCCAGGGTCGGTCAGGGAGGCCTACGAGCAGTACTTC.